Reported below is one TCR beta chain. What this receptor recognizes is not known. Nothing much larger sits one base from this clone, and base qualities are not available. Trimming at the junction amounts to 2 bases on V and 1 base on J, and the germline ends lie 12 bases apart. Taken from cysteine to phenylalanine, the CDR3 has 16 residues. Solely the CDR3 DNA is kept, with 48 bases framed from the first base. This sample is part of a study of response to subunit inactivated influenza vaccine (dated by TCRdb to the late 2010s). Looking at the study overall: Deep quantitative T cell receptor repertoire profiling was used in the study to track responses to a trivalent subunit inactivated influenza vaccine.

The library was made by RT-PCR. The sequencer listed for this sample is Illumina HiSeq 2500. Through fastp at Q25 and MiXCR, TCRdb rebuilt clones from the public reads, retaining in-frame beta chains. Under each unique CDR3 protein, matching rows form one entry showing the most common genes and DNA. The sample includes about 520,000 distinct CDR3 sequences, with 25% observed a single time. The ten biggest clones cover about 1.9% of the sample. The full study reports these points: The authors suggested that each seasonal influenza vaccination may recruit only a limited number of new T cells.

This sample comprised CD4+ T cells sorted from PBMCs, obtained approximately 5 days after vaccination. Recombination connected TRBV12-3 or TRBV12-4 to TRBJ2-1; the D gene cannot be named for sure. The sequence was collected from a man in his fifties who received an inactivated influenza vaccine. Donor details come from another sample of the same person, matched by shared clones. CDR3 reads: CASSLSASLSYNEQFF. Here is the DNA: TGTGCCAGCAGTTTATCGGCTAGTCTGTCCTACAATGAGCAGTTCTTC.